These 17 T cell receptor beta chains originate from one sample sequenced in a study of T cells after posttransplantation cyclophosphamide. The data were produced by immunoSEQ multiplex PCR, yet TCRdb's version contains in-frame clones alone and is incomplete. The repertoire includes under 75,000 clones, 80% to 95% of them detected once, and about 3% sits in the top ten. Sample: PBMCs. The source of these receptors is a woman under 40 in good health and a related stem cell transplant donor.

The J gene is TRBJ2-3, the V gene TRBV9; 12 bases map to TRBD1. The CDR3 runs to 16 residues. With 0 bases clipped from V and 3 bases from J, the junction kept 2 bases outside the gene matches. Per the germline V gene, CDR1 is SGDLS and CDR2 is YYNGEE. The CDR3 sequence is CASSVEGQGATDTQYF. The CDR3 DNA is TGTGCCAGCAGCGTAGAGGGACAGGGGGCAACAGATACGCAGTATTTT.

The V gene is TRBV30, the J gene TRBJ1-2, with TRBD1 matching over 7 bases. CDR1 and CDR2 (germline): GTSNPN, SVGIG (reference sequence). This CDR3 region has 12 residues. Here the CDR3 reads CACQRGHYGYTF. CDR3 in DNA: TGTGCGTGCCAAAGGGGGCACTATGGCTACACCTTC.

The chain combines TRBV6-1 with TRBJ1-5; D not resolved. Trimming pared 8 bases from V and 5 bases from J, leaving 7 bases between. The CDR3 totals 11 residues. Germline values: CDR1 MNHNS, CDR2 SASEGT. The CDR3, as DNA: TGTGCCAGCGGCCCTTATCAGCCCCAGCATTTT. Translation gives CASGPYQPQHF.

This sequence joins TRBV10-3 and TRBJ2-2; D possibly corresponds to TRBD1 (6 bases). The length of the CDR3 is 15 residues. The germline CDR1 and CDR2 sequences are ENHRY and SYGVKD. V was shortened by 6 bases and J by 0 bases, with 11 bases between the two germline ends. The CDR3 DNA reads as TGTGCCATCAGGGGGGACACCGCGAACACCGGGGAGCTGTTTTTT. Translation gives CAIRGDTANTGELFF.

The chain recombines TRBV7-2 with TRBJ1-6; D unresolved. In germline, CDR1 is SGHTA, CDR2 FQGNSA. This CDR3 spans 14 amino acids. The V end lost 2 bases, the J end lost 5 bases, and 7 bases lay between the germline ends. The CDR3 region has the DNA TGTGCCAGCAGCTTACACAGTGATAATTCACCCCTCCACTTT. This codes for CASSLHSDNSPLHF.

This chain connects TRBV7-9 to TRBJ2-5; D not certain. Trimming left V 5 bases short and J 4 bases short, with 8 bases between. The CDR3 runs 12 residues. CDR1 and CDR2 (germline): SEHNR, FQNEAQ (reference sequence). The CDR3 bases are TGTGCCAGCAGCCCTGCGGCAGAGACCCAGTACTTC. This encodes CASSPAAETQYF.

V and J are TRBV27 and TRBJ2-5, with 12 bases lining up with TRBD2. CDR3 length: 14 residues. Germline V gene lookup returns CDR1 MNHEY and CDR2 SMNVEV (reference sequence). After removal of 3 bases from V and 5 bases from J, the junction contained 1 base not matched to a gene. CDR3 nucleotides: TGTGCCAGCAGTTTTACTAGCGGGGGGGAGACCCAGTACTTC. This sequence encodes CASSFTSGGETQYF.

The V gene is TRBV9, the J gene TRBJ1-1; 7 nucleotides agree with TRBD1. Germline-derived CDR1 and CDR2 are SGDLS and YYNGEE. The CDR3 consists of 20 residues. Unmatched junction bases numbered 19, after V lost 0 bases and J lost 2 bases. The CDR3 nucleotides read TGTGCCAGCAGCGTAGTAGGGGGCCATTTTAGGCGGATTTCTAACACTGAAGCTTTCTTT. Its translation: CASSVVGGHFRRISNTEAFF.

The V gene is TRBV7-6, the J gene TRBJ1-1, with 8 positions matching TRBD1. Germline CDR1 SGHVS, CDR2 FNYEAQ. The V and J ends lost 5 bases and 2 bases, in that order; junction bases with no gene match: 7. The CDR3 totals 15 residues. The CDR3: CASSPPGTGNTEAFF. The CDR3 DNA is TGTGCCAGCAGCCCTCCTGGGACAGGCAACACTGAAGCTTTCTTT.

The chain recombines TRBV14 with TRBJ2-4; 8 positions agree with TRBD1. This CDR3 is built from 13 residues. The trim removed 1 base at V and 10 bases at J, leaving 3 bases unmatched. In germline, CDR1 is SGHDN, CDR2 FVKESK. The CDR3 nucleotides are TGTGCCAGCAGCCAAGCCGGGACAGGTATTCAGTACTTC. Translation gives CASSQAGTGIQYF.

The rearrangement uses TRBV19 and TRBJ1-5; TRBD1 is a possible D gene (5 bases). Trimming cost V 6 bases and J 9 bases, with 18 bases left between them. The CDR3 extends over 14 amino acids. The germline V gene has CDR1 LNHDA and CDR2 SQIVND (reference sequence). The CDR3 region is CASSKLGAGPPQHF. CDR3 coding DNA: TGTGCCAGTAGCAAACTTGGGGCGGGACCGCCCCAGCATTTT.

V is TRBV6-5 and J is TRBJ1-2, with D possibly being TRBD1 (6 bases). V shed 4 bases and J shed 5 bases, with 11 bases lying between them. Germline CDR1 and CDR2: MNHEY and SVGAGI. CDR3 size: 13 residues. Written as DNA, the CDR3 is TGTGCCAGCAGTTTAGGACAGCCATATGGCTACACCTTC. Translating it yields CASSLGQPYGYTF.

This chain links TRBV11-2 with TRBJ2-4, with D uncertain. In germline, CDR1 is SGHAT, CDR2 FQNNGV. This CDR3 has 15 residues. V was cut by 5 bases and J by 2 bases, with 13 bases left in between. DNA for the CDR3: TGTGCCAGCAGCGGCAGGCGCGGAACCAAAAACATTCAGTACTTC. It is translated as CASSGRRGTKNIQYF.

The V call is TRBV2, the J call TRBJ1-2; TRBD1 matches 8 bases. The V segment lost 6 bases and the J segment 3 bases; nucleotides outside the gene matches: 3. Germline lookup yields CDR1 SNHLY and CDR2 FYNNEI. This CDR3 region has 13 residues. CDR3 nucleotides: TGTGCCAGCAGGCAGGACAGGGACTATGGCTACACCTTC. Translated, it gives CASRQDRDYGYTF.

The chain uses TRBV27 and TRBJ1-6, with no clear D. CDR1 and CDR2 from the germline V gene are MNHEY and SMNVEV (reference sequence). CDR3 length equals 15 residues. Between the trimmed V and J ends, which lost 7 bases and 5 bases, there was a span of 15 bases. CDR3 sequence: CASTRLPKNNSPLHF. CDR3 bases: TGTGCCAGCACCCGACTTCCAAAGAATAATTCACCCCTCCACTTT.

This chain joins TRBV9 and TRBJ1-1; D unclear. V was shortened by 2 bases and J by 1 base, with 3 bases between the two germline ends. This CDR3 is 12 amino acids long. Germline CDR1 SGDLS, CDR2 YYNGEE. CDR3 amino acids: CASSVTNTEAFF. The CDR3 DNA sequence: TGTGCCAGCAGCGTGACGAACACTGAAGCTTTCTTT. The full variable domain, rest sourced from reference TRBV9 and TRBJ1-1, is DSGVTQTPKHLITATGQRVTLRCSPRSGDLSVYWYQQSLDQGLQFLIQYYNGEERAKGNILERFSAQQFPDLHSELNLSSLELGDSALYFCASSVTNTEAFFGQGTRLTVV.

This rearrangement joins TRBV4-1 to TRBJ1-1; D ambiguous. Trimming took 1 base from V and 11 from J, leaving 11 bases between them. The CDR3 extends over 12 amino acids. CDR1 and CDR2 from the germline V gene are MGHRA and YSYEKL. The CDR3 DNA reads TGCGCCAGCAGCCAAGTCAGCCGCCCTGCTTTCTTT. Translated: CASSQVSRPAFF.